This TCR beta chain came from a study of cytomegalovirus exposure and HLA in healthy donors. Study findings and constraints: When analyzed later, a missense DCLRE1C variant was found to be linked to TCR beta V- and J-gene trimming.

On this clone: The target antigen is unknown.

The study ran its PCR with 60 Vbeta and 13 Jbeta primers. Method: immunoSEQ multiplex PCR; TCRdb's copy keeps in-frame clones and lacks some. In the table there are over 200,000 clones, roughly 82% of which are singletons. Germline trimming cut 5 bases from V and 7 bases from J; bases unmatched to any gene: 7. From germline, CDR1 is MGHRA and CDR2 YSYEKL. The CDR3 runs 14 residues. This TCR was recovered from a man aged 40-55 years in good health and CMV-seropositive. What was sequenced was PBMCs. The J gene is TRBJ2-1, the V gene TRBV4-1, with 8 nucleotides matching TRBD2. CDR3 residues: CASSGREGLNEQFF. CDR3 sequence (DNA): TGCGCCAGCAGCGGCCGGGAGGGCCTAAATGAGCAGTTCTTC.